The clone carrying this T cell receptor (beta chain) was counted once. Trimming removed 8 bases at V and 1 base at J, with 11 bases between. The germline V gene has CDR1 MNHEY and CDR2 SVGEGT. The CDR3 spans 13 residues. The data derive from a study of blood T cell repertoires in COVID-19. Study-level information: Whether acute or convalescent, the COVID-19 samples came from the United States, Italy and Spain.

How the authors handled the data: By means of reference gene primer amplification, nucleated cell counts were estimated. Assay used: immunoSEQ multiplex PCR; TCRdb lists only in-frame clones, some missing. V, J and clone size derive from that table, while D and trimming were established from the DNA sequence. The data hold 140,000 or so clones, with roughly 85% observed a single time. The genes are TRBV6-2 or TRBV6-3 and TRBJ1-1; D gene ambiguous. The TCR was taken from a man in his fifties or sixties with acute or convalescent COVID-19. Sequencing used peripheral blood. CDR3 DNA sequence: TGTGCCAGCGGTTGGACTAAGAACACTGAAGCTTTCTTT. Translated: CASGWTKNTEAFF.